The 13 T cell receptor beta chains below come from one sample, sequenced in a study of cytomegalovirus exposure and HLA in healthy donors. The PCR had 60 Vbeta and 13 Jbeta primers. Here immunoSEQ multiplex PCR was the method, and the copy in TCRdb shows in-frame clones only, minus some. Of 90,000 to 150,000 clones listed, around 77% are singletons. What was sequenced was PBMCs. The receptors here all came from a man aged 45-60 years in good health and CMV-seropositive.

V is TRBV5-1 and J is TRBJ2-3; no firm D call. Germline V gene data show CDR1 as SGHRS and CDR2 as YFSETQ. The CDR3 covers 14 residues. V was clipped by 0 bases and J by 2 bases, with 7 bases between them. The CDR3 bases are TGCGCCAGCAGCTTGGCGACTCTCACAGATACGCAGTATTTT. This codes for CASSLATLTDTQYF.

For the CDR3, the DNA is TGCAGCGTCCCGGACAGGAGGGACTATGGCTACACCTTC. Amino acids: CSVPDRRDYGYTF. The chain uses TRBV29-1 and TRBJ1-2, with TRBD1 identical over 7 bases. There are 13 residues in the CDR3. CDR1 SQVTM and CDR2 ANQGSEA come from the germline V gene. V shed 6 bases and J 3 bases; nucleotides not matched to a gene: 7.

This clone was counted a single time. This chain joins TRBV5-4 and TRBJ2-3; 10 nucleotides line up with TRBD2. This CDR3 contains 16 residues. V was pared by 0 bases and J by 5 bases, with 6 bases of the junction left unmatched. Germline-derived CDR1 and CDR2 are SGHNT and YYREEE (reference sequence). CDR3 loop: CASSLGLAGAGDTQYF. CDR3 nucleotides: TGTGCCAGCAGCTTGGGGCTAGCGGGGGCCGGAGATACGCAGTATTTT.

J is TRBJ2-3 and V is TRBV5-1; D gene ambiguous. The CDR3 has 13 residues. The germline V gene encodes CDR1 SGHRS and CDR2 YFSETQ. V dropped 0 bases and J dropped 3 bases, with 5 bases sitting between them. CDR3 protein: CASSLELTDTQYF. Here the CDR3 DNA reads TGCGCCAGCAGCTTGGAATTAACAGATACGCAGTATTTT.

The chain carries TRBV2 and TRBJ2-7; D might be TRBD2 (7 bases). The CDR3 spans 15 residues. Germline V gene sequence: CDR1 SNHLY, CDR2 FYNNEI. V was cut by 1 base and J by 6 bases, with 16 bases left in between. The CDR3 reads CASSEEGGGALEQYF. CDR3 DNA: TGTGCCAGCAGTGAAGAGGGAGGGGGTGCGCTCGAGCAGTACTTC.

The chain links TRBV28 to TRBJ1-1; TRBD1 is a possible D gene (6 bases). V lost 3 bases to trimming and J lost 0 bases, with 8 bases between them. This CDR3 comprises 14 residues. Germline V CDR1 and CDR2: MDHEN, SYDVKM. CDR3 region: CASSFGQMNTEAFF. The CDR3 coding sequence is TGTGCCAGCAGTTTCGGACAGATGAACACTGAAGCTTTCTTT.

V and J are TRBV6-5 and TRBJ1-2; possible D gene TRBD1, 6 bases. Per the germline V gene, CDR1 is MNHEY and CDR2 is SVGAGI. V dropped 0 bases and J dropped 3 bases, with 11 bases sitting between them. The CDR3 loop spans 15 amino acids. The CDR3 DNA reads as TGTGCCAGCAGTTACTCGACGGGGGGCCACTATGGCTACACCTTC. This translates into CASSYSTGGHYGYTF.

The chain links TRBV28 to TRBJ2-1; TRBD1 matches at 7 bases. V shed 5 bases, J shed 11 bases, and the junction held 6 bases outside the gene matches. Germline V gene lookup returns CDR1 MDHEN and CDR2 SYDVKM. The CDR3 is 12 residues long. The CDR3 coding sequence is TGTGCCAGCAGTCTGCGACAGGGCAAGCAGTTCTTC. It translates to CASSLRQGKQFF.

There are a few counts of this clone. The gene calls are TRBV29-1 and TRBJ1-1; possible D gene TRBD1, 5 bases. CDR3 length equals 12 residues. CDR1 and CDR2 (germline): SQVTM, ANQGSEA. Trimming cost V 6 bases and J 2 bases, with 10 bases left between them. As DNA, the CDR3 is TGCAGCGTCTCGACAGATAACACTGAAGCTTTCTTT. This encodes CSVSTDNTEAFF.

The chain combines TRBV11-2 with TRBJ2-5, with 7 bases that match TRBD1. CDR1 SGHAT and CDR2 FQNNGV come from the germline V gene. V lost 1 base and J lost 5; bases outside the gene matches: 7. This CDR3 has 15 residues. CDR3 DNA sequence: TGTGCCAGCAGCTTAGGGACAGGCGTCGAGGAGACCCAGTACTTC. Translation: CASSLGTGVEETQYF.

Regarding this clone: The junction shows a germline mismatch at one end, possibly a read error. The V call is TRBV14, the J call TRBJ1-2; possibly TRBD1 for D (5 bases). From germline, CDR1 is SGHDN and CDR2 FVKESK. The CDR3 loop spans 15 amino acids. The CDR3 coding sequence is TGTGCTAGCAGCCAAGAGGCAGGGCCTAACTATGGCTACACCTTC. Translation gives CASSQEAGPNYGYTF.

The V call is TRBV2, the J call TRBJ1-1; D is perhaps TRBD1 (6 bases). Trimming removed 10 bases at V and 1 base at J, with 16 bases between. The CDR3 is 14 residues long. CDR1 is SNHLY, CDR2 FYNNEI, per germline. The CDR3 loop is CANRGGQENTEAFF. In DNA form, the CDR3 reads TGTGCCAACCGGGGGGGGCAAGAGAACACTGAAGCTTTCTTT.

The chain links TRBV29-1 to TRBJ2-7; a weak D match, TRBD1 (7 bases). The germline V gene has CDR1 SQVTM and CDR2 ANQGSEA. Trimming took off 6 bases at V and 4 bases at J, with 16 bases between the two ends. This CDR3 region has 13 residues. The CDR3 protein is CSVEGAEEYEQYF. As DNA, the CDR3 is TGCAGCGTGGAGGGGGCCGAGGAATACGAGCAGTACTTC.